The 6 T cell receptor beta chains in this list originate from one sample, sequenced in a study of blood T cells in healthy people across ages (dated by TCRdb to between 2014 and 2017). Library preparation was by 5' RACE. Sequencing took place on an Illumina HiSeq 2500. The second PCR ran for roughly 7 to 12 cycles and used a J-beta primer mix along with a sample-barcoded 5' primer. In TCRdb, the public reads were trimmed at Q25 with fastp and aligned with MiXCR, with productive beta chains retained. For every CDR3 protein sequence, its rows merge into one entry that carries the most common genes and DNA. Counted in this sample were some 1.4 million distinct CDR3 sequences; around 39% of them appeared once. The ten largest make up 7% to 9.5% of the sample. Input material: blood. Receptor source: a woman aged 18 to 35 in good health.

The chain links TRBV12-3 or TRBV12-4 to TRBJ2-1, with D maybe TRBD1 (5 bases). The DNA matches TRBJ2-7 better at its end, which makes the J call doubtful. CDR3 length equals 15 residues. This CDR3 is CASSLGQGLGNEQYF. The CDR3, as DNA: TGTGCCAGCAGTTTAGGGCAGGGCCTCGGCAATGAGCAGTACTTC.

Details on this clonotype: One end of the junction is discordant with germline, which a read error may explain. This chain joins TRBV12-3 or TRBV12-4 and TRBJ2-5, with TRBD2 matching over 7 bases. This CDR3 has 14 residues. Here the CDR3 reads CASSFASGQGTQYF. CDR3 nucleotide sequence: TGTGCCAGCAGTTTTGCTAGCGGCCAAGGGACCCAGTACTTC.

The chain uses TRBV20-1 and TRBJ1-2; 7 bases agree with TRBD1. The CDR3 is made up of 12 amino acids. Germline CDR1 is DFQATT and CDR2 is SNEGSKA (reference sequence). V was pared by 5 bases and J by 4 bases, with 4 bases of the junction left unmatched. This CDR3 reads CSAPDRVYGYTF. The DNA of the CDR3 is TGCAGTGCTCCCGACAGGGTCTATGGCTACACCTTC.

At least ten counts were recorded for this clonotype. The chain has TRBV6-5 and TRBJ1-2; D ambiguous. CDR1 is MNHEY, CDR2 SVGAGI, per germline. The CDR3 contains 14 residues. V lost 4 bases and J 0 bases, leaving 9 bases between the germline ends. The CDR3 loop reads CASSSPGANYGYTF. CDR3 nucleotide sequence: TGTGCCAGCAGTTCGCCGGGAGCTAACTATGGCTACACCTTC.

This clonotype was observed a handful of times. For the CDR3, the DNA is TGTGCCAGCAGCTTAGCGGCGGAGGTCTATGGCTACACCTTC. Translating it yields CASSLAAEVYGYTF. The V and J genes are TRBV7-9 and TRBJ1-2; D ambiguous. Germline CDR1 and CDR2: SEHNR and FQNEAQ (reference sequence). This CDR3 contains 14 residues. V was cut by 0 bases and J by 4 bases, with 9 bases left in between. Together with reference TRBV7-9 and TRBJ1-2, the CDR3 gives the full variable domain: DTGVSQNPRHKITKRGQNVTFRCDPISEHNRLYWYRQTLGQGPEFLTYFQNEAQLEKSRLLSDRFSAERPKGSFSTLEIQRTEQGDSAMYLCASSLAAEVYGYTFGSGTRLTVV.

The genes are TRBV3-1 and TRBJ2-1, with 8 bases fitting TRBD2. V was clipped by 1 base and J by 2 bases; unmatched bases: 4. The V gene's germline CDR1 is LGHDT and CDR2 YNNKEL (reference sequence). The CDR3 spans 16 residues. The CDR3 nucleotides read TGTGCCAGCAGCCAAGGTGGTAGCGGGACCTACAATGAGCAGTTCTTC. Its translation: CASSQGGSGTYNEQFF.